The rows below give T cell receptor beta chains drawn from one sample of a study of OX40 agonist ivuxolimab in advanced cancers. Sequencing was performed with immunoSEQ multiplex PCR; in TCRdb, only in-frame clones are kept and a portion is missing. The sample consists of about 38,000 clones, about four fifths of them appearing once. Sequenced here: CD4+ or CD8+ T cells sorted from blood, sampled in a trial of the OX40 agonist ivuxolimab. These receptors were collected from an adult with an advanced solid tumor such as melanoma, head and neck, liver or kidney cancer. The CDR3 runs from the conserved cysteine through the conserved F or W. Fields, in order: V gene, J gene, CDR3 length, CDR3 protein.

TRBV7-6,TRBJ1-2,18,CASSLVAPRQGANYGYTF
TRBV7-9,TRBJ2-3,17,CASSLERTSGGANTQYF
TRBV28,TRBJ2-3,15,CASSFRRGPTDTQYF
TRBV19,TRBJ2-5,14,CASSGAGTNTKQYF
TRBV7-2,TRBJ2-5,11,CASRAVGTQYF
TRBV15,TRBJ2-1,17,CATSRRSLGTEYNEQFF
TRBV4-1,TRBJ2-3,15,CASTFSGASTDTQYF
TRBV7-2,TRBJ2-2,15,CASRGGGAIGGELFF
TRBV30,TRBJ1-5,13,CAWSRQLNQPQHF
TRBV10-2,TRBJ1-6,13,CASSAGQNSPLHF
TRBV28,TRBJ2-2,17,CASSPAGLARNTGELFF
TRBV7-3,TRBJ2-7,16,CASSQGLAGGTYEQYF
TRBV11-2,TRBJ1-2,13,CASRPTGLGGYTF
TRBV7-3,TRBJ2-5,14,CASSFRTGQETQYF
TRBV28,TRBJ2-3,16,CASTPSSGSSTDTQYF
TRBV6-1,NA,13,CASTVQLSYEQYF
TRBV7-2,TRBJ2-3,16,CASSLGHLLSTDTQYF
TRBV13,TRBJ2-1,14,CASGDRGAYNEQFF
TRBV30,TRBJ2-3,15,CAWSEGTGNTDTQYF
TRBV7-2,TRBJ2-2,14,CASRMGSPAGELFF
TRBV6-1,TRBJ2-1,14,CASKRTDSGNEQFF
TRBV5-1,TRBJ2-7,12,CASSVDSYEQYF
TRBV5-1,TRBJ2-3,14,CASSFGPSIDTQYF
TRBV6-5,TRBJ2-7,15,CASSYDSHYTYEQYF
TRBV6-1,TRBJ1-5,15,CASSDRQISNQPQHF
TRBV4-3,TRBJ2-2,15,CASSQVIRDTGELFF
TRBV28,TRBJ2-7,15,CASSRGTGAYGEQYF
TRBV7-2,TRBJ2-1,15,CASSLGAGGGNEQFF
TRBV30,TRBJ1-2,15,CAWSDVQGWGYGYTF
TRBV9,TRBJ1-3,15,CASSVDYGSGNTIYF
TRBV28,TRBJ1-5,17,CASSPNTGVPSNQPQHF
TRBV7-6,TRBJ1-3,12,CASSFSGNTIYF
TRBV6-6,TRBJ2-7,14,CAISVLRPDYEQYF
TRBV11-3,TRBJ2-2,16,CASSLRGTSNTGELFF
TRBV10-1,TRBJ2-1,15,CASSPDESSYNEQFF
TRBV6-1,TRBJ1-1,12,CASREVNTEAFF
TRBV9,TRBJ2-3,15,CASSVGDTRTDTQYF
TRBV6-1,TRBJ2-7,14,CASSSRGANYEQYF
TRBV7-9,TRBJ2-1,14,CASSFGGGANEQFF
TRBV4-1,TRBJ2-3,16,CASSQEGTSFADTQYF
TRBV5-1,TRBJ2-7,12,CASTSVSYEQYF
TRBV29-1,TRBJ2-5,13,CSVSTSGGETQYF
TRBV19,TRBJ1-5,15,CASSIGGIGNQPQHF
TRBV11-2,TRBJ2-7,13,CASSWGRNYEQYF
TRBV6-6,TRBJ2-5,12,CASTRGGETQYF
TRBV5-1,TRBJ2-6,14,CASSPRLGANVLTF
TRBV5-1,TRBJ2-3,15,CASSLEAGGKDTQYF
TRBV27,TRBJ2-6,14,CASRRSSGANVLTF
TRBV28,TRBJ2-3,16,CASSPAPGQGIDTQYF
TRBV6-1,TRBJ2-7,16,CASSEGEAGGYYEQYF
TRBV25-1,TRBJ2-7,14,CASSLGKLTYEQYF
TRBV4-2,TRBJ1-2,18,CASSLKLASQYSNYGYTF
TRBV6-7,TRBJ2-5,12,CASSKEGAVEYF
TRBV30,TRBJ2-6,15,CAWSVWDTRANVLTF
TRBV15,TRBJ1-1,13,CATSRGADTEAFF